Included here is one TCR beta chain sequence, with context. These data come from a study of identical twins. The V gene's germline CDR1 is SQVTM and CDR2 ANQGSEA. Trimming removed 5 bases from V and 2 bases from J, with 7 bases in between. The CDR3 extends over 13 amino acids. TCRdb re-called the 5' RACE reads with MiXCR, one entry per CDR3 protein. The sample carries roughly 750,000 distinct CDR3 sequences, 21% recorded once. These data were also filed under a second study, of T cells expressing NK-cell markers.

The J gene is TRBJ2-6, the V gene TRBV29-1; D is unclear. The sample consisted of PBMCs. The TCR sequence derives from a woman younger than 35 in good health. The CDR3 sequence: CSVQTTGANVLTF. In nucleotides, the CDR3 is TGCAGCGTTCAGACGACTGGGGCCAACGTCCTGACTTTC.